These 23 T cell receptor beta chains originate from one sample sequenced in a study of blood T cell repertoires in COVID-19. Assay used: immunoSEQ multiplex PCR; TCRdb lists only in-frame clones, some missing. The sample lists about 280,000 clones, roughly 86% occurring once. Material: peripheral blood. These receptors were collected from a man aged 18 to 29 with active or convalescent COVID-19.

This chain connects TRBV4-3 to TRBJ1-4; D not certain. V was clipped by 0 bases and J by 3 bases, with 14 bases between them. Germline V CDR1 and CDR2: LGHNA, YSLEER. This CDR3 is 17 amino acids long. CDR3 amino acids: CASSQDGEGMSNEKLFF. In nucleotides, the CDR3 is TGCGCCAGCAGCCAAGATGGAGAGGGAATGTCTAATGAAAAACTGTTTTTT.

The gene calls are TRBV7-9 and TRBJ1-1, with D maybe TRBD1 (6 bases). Germline V gene sequence: CDR1 SEHNR, CDR2 FQNEAQ (reference sequence). This CDR3 is 15 amino acids long. The ends were cut back, 10 bases at V and 7 bases at J, with 25 bases in the middle. In nucleotides, the CDR3 is TGTGCCACCTTGGCCCCAAGACGGACAGAAAATGAAGCTTTCTTT. It encodes CATLAPRRTENEAFF.

The J gene is TRBJ1-1, the V gene TRBV19; TRBD1 might be the D (6 bases). Trimming took 8 bases from V and 1 from J, leaving 23 bases between them. The germline V gene has CDR1 LNHDA and CDR2 SQIVND (reference sequence). The CDR3 has 17 amino acids. CDR3 bases: TGTGCCAGTCTCGCTCTGGACAGTGGTCTTACGAACACTGAAGCTTTCTTT. Its protein is CASLALDSGLTNTEAFF. Full variable domain (remainder filled in from reference TRBV19 and TRBJ1-1): DGGITQSPKYLFRKEGQNVTLSCEQNLNHDAMYWYRQDPGQGLRLIYYSQIVNDFQKGDIAEGYSVSREKKESFPLTVTSAQKNPTAFYLCASLALDSGLTNTEAFFGQGTRLTVV.

The table lists this clone with a count of one. The chain uses TRBV5-1 and TRBJ1-1, with a tentative D call TRBD1 (6 bases). Trimming removed 4 bases from V and 0 bases from J, with 10 bases in between. The CDR3 sequence is 14 residues long. Germline CDR1 SGHRS, CDR2 YFSETQ. CDR3: CASSRTDMNTEAFF. CDR3 sequence (DNA): TGCGCCAGCAGCCGGACAGACATGAACACTGAAGCTTTCTTT.

This chain uses TRBV9 with TRBJ2-2; 8 positions match TRBD2. CDR1 is SGDLS, CDR2 YYNGEE, per germline. V was pared by 0 bases and J by 2 bases, with 9 bases of the junction left unmatched. This CDR3 is 18 amino acids long. CDR3 in DNA: TGTGCCAGCAGCGTAGGAGGCGGGGGGCATGGAAACACCGGGGAGCTGTTTTTT. As protein: CASSVGGGGHGNTGELFF. The whole variable domain, remainder taken from reference TRBV9 and TRBJ2-2, is DSGVTQTPKHLITATGQRVTLRCSPRSGDLSVYWYQQSLDQGLQFLIQYYNGEERAKGNILERFSAQQFPDLHSELNLSSLELGDSALYFCASSVGGGGHGNTGELFFGEGSRLTVL.

This chain uses TRBV5-6 with TRBJ2-5, with D maybe TRBD2 (5 bases). CDR3 length equals 14 residues. The V end was cut by 3 bases, the J end by 1 base, with 10 bases between. Germline CDR1 and CDR2: SGHDT and YYEEEE. The CDR3 sequence is CASSSGLSQETQYF. CDR3 bases: TGTGCCAGCAGCTCCGGACTGTCCCAAGAGACCCAGTACTTC.

This chain links TRBV4-3 with TRBJ1-1; a possible D gene is TRBD1 (6 bases). Germline CDR1 is LGHNA and CDR2 is YSLEER. The CDR3 is 13 amino acids. Trimming took off 6 bases at V and 6 bases at J, with 14 bases between the two ends. The CDR3 region is CASRLQGVAEAFF. DNA of the CDR3: TGCGCCAGCAGACTACAGGGTGTAGCTGAAGCTTTCTTT.

The rearrangement joins TRBV9 to TRBJ1-1; D call uncertain. CDR3 size: 16 residues. The V gene lost 0 bases and the J gene lost 2 bases, with 14 bases spanning the gap. CDR1 is SGDLS and CDR2 is YYNGEE in the germline V gene. The CDR3 spells CASSVDPVVGNTEAFF. CDR3 in DNA: TGTGCCAGCAGCGTAGATCCGGTTGTCGGTAACACTGAAGCTTTCTTT.

CDR3 amino acids: CSVESGSGGREETQYF. The CDR3 DNA sequence: TGCAGCGTTGAGAGTGGTAGCGGGGGGCGGGAAGAGACCCAGTACTTC. The chain carries TRBV29-1 and TRBJ2-5; TRBD2 agrees at 10 bases. This CDR3 spans 16 amino acids. Unmatched junction bases numbered 10, after V lost 3 bases and J lost 3 bases. Per germline, CDR1 SQVTM and CDR2 ANQGSEA. Complete variable domain (other parts from reference TRBV29-1 and TRBJ2-5): SAVISQKPSRDICQRGTSLTIQCQVDSQVTMMFWYRQQPGQSLTLIATANQGSEATYESGFVIDKFPISRPNLTFSTLTVSNMSPEDSSIYLCSVESGSGGREETQYFGPGTRLLVL.

The chain carries TRBV7-8 and TRBJ1-2, with D possibly being TRBD1 (5 bases). Trimming pared 5 bases from V and 4 bases from J, leaving 14 bases between. From germline, CDR1 is SGHVS and CDR2 FQNEAQ. This CDR3 region has 14 residues. CDR3 in amino acids: CASSSRDGSYGYTF. The CDR3 nucleotides are TGTGCCAGCAGCAGCCGGGACGGGAGCTATGGCTACACCTTC.

V is TRBV29-1 and J is TRBJ1-4, with 8 bases matching TRBD1. V was pared by 3 bases and J by 5 bases, with 8 bases of the junction left unmatched. There are 15 residues in the CDR3. The germline V gene encodes CDR1 SQVTM and CDR2 ANQGSEA. CDR3 nucleotides: TGCAGCGTTGACGCCCGAGACAGGGGAAATGAAAAACTGTTTTTT. It is translated as CSVDARDRGNEKLFF.

The V call is TRBV6-5, the J call TRBJ1-1, with 8 nucleotides matching TRBD1. The CDR3 totals 16 residues. With V trimmed by 0 bases and J by 5 bases, 8 bases remained unmatched. The germline CDR1 and CDR2 sequences are MNHEY and SVGAGI. CDR3 region: CASSYSIRGLWTEAFF. In DNA, the CDR3 is TGTGCCAGCAGTTACTCGATCAGGGGGCTGTGGACTGAAGCTTTCTTT.

The rearrangement joins TRBV4-2 to TRBJ2-3, with 12 bases identical to TRBD2. The CDR3 consists of 17 residues. Germline trimming cut 3 bases from V and 5 bases from J; bases unmatched to any gene: 9. Per the germline V gene, CDR1 is LGHNA and CDR2 is YNFKEQ. CDR3 nucleotide sequence: TGTGCCAGCAGCCAGAGGGCTAGCGGGGGGGCAGGAGATACGCAGTATTTT. This encodes CASSQRASGGAGDTQYF.

This clone has only one observation. The chain has TRBV2 and TRBJ1-5, with D possibly matching TRBD1 (5 bases). The germline V and J ends were trimmed by 6 bases and 3 bases, with 12 bases remaining between them. The CDR3 extends over 14 amino acids. Germline V lookup: CDR1 SNHLY, CDR2 FYNNEI. CDR3 nucleotide sequence: TGTGCCAGCAGCGCACAGGAAACCAATCAGCCCCAGCATTTT. Translation gives CASSAQETNQPQHF. Full variable domain (missing parts from reference TRBV2 and TRBJ1-5): EPEVTQTPSHQVTQMGQEVILRCVPISNHLYFYWYRQILGQKVEFLVSFYNNEISEKSEIFDDQFSVERPDGSNFTLKIRSTKLEDSAMYFCASSAQETNQPQHFGDGTRLSIL.

The chain has TRBV9 and TRBJ1-4; maybe TRBD1 (5 bases). The CDR3 runs to 13 residues. V shed 5 bases and J shed 10 bases, with 15 bases lying between them. CDR1 and CDR2 from the germline V gene are SGDLS and YYNGEE. The CDR3, as DNA: TGTGCCAGCAGTGGTGGGGCCGGGGGAAAACTGTTTTTT. Translation gives CASSGGAGGKLFF. Looking up the rest from reference TRBV9 and TRBJ1-4 gives the full variable domain: DSGVTQTPKHLITATGQRVTLRCSPRSGDLSVYWYQQSLDQGLQFLIQYYNGEERAKGNILERFSAQQFPDLHSELNLSSLELGDSALYFCASSGGAGGKLFFGSGTQLSVL.

This chain connects TRBV29-1 to TRBJ2-7; 12 nucleotides agree with TRBD2. With 4 bases clipped from V and 6 bases from J, the junction kept 13 bases outside the gene matches. The CDR3 extends over 16 amino acids. Germline V lookup: CDR1 SQVTM, CDR2 ANQGSEA. For the CDR3, the DNA is TGCAGCGTTGGCAGGACCCTAGCGGGGGGGCCGAGCGAGCAGTACTTC. Amino acids: CSVGRTLAGGPSEQYF.

The genes are TRBV2 and TRBJ2-5; perhaps TRBD2 as D (6 bases). This CDR3 comprises 13 residues. Germline V CDR1 and CDR2: SNHLY, FYNNEI. Trimming shortened V by 7 bases and J by 1 base, and 10 bases separated the two germline ends. DNA for the CDR3: TGTGCCAGCACCACGGGACTCCAAGAGACCCAGTACTTC. Encoded protein: CASTTGLQETQYF.

This chain joins TRBV24-1 and TRBJ2-5; 8 positions match TRBD2. Trimming removed 9 bases from V and 0 bases from J; junction bases left unmatched: 5. The CDR3 is 14 residues long. From germline, CDR1 is KGHDR and CDR2 SFDVKD. CDR3 nucleotides: TGTGCCACCCAGGGTAGCGGGGACCAAGAGACCCAGTACTTC. The encoded protein is CATQGSGDQETQYF.

The chain links TRBV19 to TRBJ1-3, with 7 bases identical to TRBD1. V shed 10 bases, J shed 4 bases, and the junction held 10 bases outside the gene matches. This CDR3 is 14 amino acids long. Germline V lookup: CDR1 LNHDA, CDR2 SQIVND (reference sequence). CDR3 loop: CATLKQGYGNTIYF. The CDR3 DNA follows: TGTGCCACCCTGAAACAGGGGTACGGAAACACCATATATTTT.

This clone is a singleton in its sample. The chain recombines TRBV10-3 with TRBJ1-5, with D possibly matching TRBD1 (5 bases). CDR3 length: 17 residues. V lost 0 bases, J lost 1 base, and 13 bases lay in between. The germline V gene encodes CDR1 ENHRY and CDR2 SYGVKD. In DNA, the CDR3 is TGTGCCATCAGTGAGTCGAGTAGGGCAGGGAGCAATCAGCCCCAGCATTTT. Its protein is CAISESSRAGSNQPQHF.

The genes are TRBV2 and TRBJ2-3; weak D call: TRBD1 (7 bases). Germline V gene data show CDR1 as SNHLY and CDR2 as FYNNEI. The V end lost 8 bases, the J end lost 3 bases, and 15 bases lay between the germline ends. The CDR3 length is 14 residues. The CDR3 spells CASGAGGRTDTQYF. The CDR3 coding sequence is TGTGCCAGCGGAGCAGGGGGGCGGACAGATACGCAGTATTTT.

V usage is TRBV19 and J usage is TRBJ1-5; D not certain. This CDR3 region has 15 residues. CDR1 is LNHDA and CDR2 is SQIVND in the germline V gene (reference sequence). V was cut by 1 base and J by 4 bases, with 11 bases left in between. The CDR3 DNA reads as TGTGCCAGTAGTATAGGAAGCCGTATTAATCAGCCCCAGCATTTT. It encodes CASSIGSRINQPQHF.

The CDR3 spells CASSLGLAGGTVTQYF. CDR3 in DNA: TGTGCCAGCAGCTTAGGACTAGCGGGGGGGACGGTTACGCAGTATTTT. The chain uses TRBV7-2 and TRBJ2-3; 14 bases are shared with TRBD2. Germline CDR1 SGHTA, CDR2 FQGNSA. CDR3 length: 16 residues. Germline trimming cut 1 base from V and 8 bases from J; bases unmatched to any gene: 5. Supplemented by reference TRBV7-2 and TRBJ2-3, the full variable domain reads GAGVSQSPSNKVTEKGKDVELRCDPISGHTALYWYRQSLGQGLEFLIYFQGNSAPDKSGLPSDRFSAERTGGSVSTLTIQRTQQEDSAVYLCASSLGLAGGTVTQYFGPGTRLTVL.